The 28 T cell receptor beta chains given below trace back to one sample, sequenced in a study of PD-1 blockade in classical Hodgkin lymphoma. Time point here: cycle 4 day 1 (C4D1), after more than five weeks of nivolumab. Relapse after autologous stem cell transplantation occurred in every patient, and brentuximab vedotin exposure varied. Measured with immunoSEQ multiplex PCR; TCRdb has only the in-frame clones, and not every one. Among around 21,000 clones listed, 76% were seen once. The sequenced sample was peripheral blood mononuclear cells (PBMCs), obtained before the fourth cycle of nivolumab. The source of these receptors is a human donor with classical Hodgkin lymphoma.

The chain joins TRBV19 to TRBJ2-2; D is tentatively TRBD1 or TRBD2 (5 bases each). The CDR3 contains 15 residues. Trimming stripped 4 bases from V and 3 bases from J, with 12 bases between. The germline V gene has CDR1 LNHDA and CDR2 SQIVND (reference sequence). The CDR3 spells CASSRDRLDTGELFF. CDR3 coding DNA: TGTGCCAGTAGTAGGGACCGGTTAGACACCGGGGAGCTGTTTTTT.

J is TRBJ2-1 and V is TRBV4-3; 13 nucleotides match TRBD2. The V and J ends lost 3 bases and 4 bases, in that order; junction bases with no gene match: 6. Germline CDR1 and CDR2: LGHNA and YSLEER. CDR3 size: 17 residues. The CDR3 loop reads CASSHRTSGRLYNEQFF. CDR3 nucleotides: TGCGCCAGCAGCCACCGGACTAGCGGGAGATTATACAATGAGCAGTTCTTC.

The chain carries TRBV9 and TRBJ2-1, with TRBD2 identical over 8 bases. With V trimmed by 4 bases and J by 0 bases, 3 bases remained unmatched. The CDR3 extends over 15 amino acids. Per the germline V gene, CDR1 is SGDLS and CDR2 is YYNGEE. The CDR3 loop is CASSRSGISYNEQFF. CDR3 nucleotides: TGTGCCAGCAGCCGTAGCGGGATCTCCTACAATGAGCAGTTCTTC. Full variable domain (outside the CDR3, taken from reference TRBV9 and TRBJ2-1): DSGVTQTPKHLITATGQRVTLRCSPRSGDLSVYWYQQSLDQGLQFLIQYYNGEERAKGNILERFSAQQFPDLHSELNLSSLELGDSALYFCASSRSGISYNEQFFGPGTRLTVL.

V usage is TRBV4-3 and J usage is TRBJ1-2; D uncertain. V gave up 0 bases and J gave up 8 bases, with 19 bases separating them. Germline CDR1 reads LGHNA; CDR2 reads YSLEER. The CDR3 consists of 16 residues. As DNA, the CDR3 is TGCGCCAGCAGCCAAGATCGATGGAAGGTTTTTAGGGGCTACACCTTC. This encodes CASSQDRWKVFRGYTF.

The CDR3, as DNA: TGTGCCAGCAGTTTATTGGGGGACACAGATACGCAGTATTTT. Translation gives CASSLLGDTDTQYF. The chain carries TRBV28 and TRBJ2-3; D possibly uses TRBD1 or TRBD2 (5 bases each). Germline-derived CDR1 and CDR2 are MDHEN and SYDVKM. This CDR3 contains 14 residues. The V and J ends lost 1 base and 2 bases respectively, with 7 bases between them.

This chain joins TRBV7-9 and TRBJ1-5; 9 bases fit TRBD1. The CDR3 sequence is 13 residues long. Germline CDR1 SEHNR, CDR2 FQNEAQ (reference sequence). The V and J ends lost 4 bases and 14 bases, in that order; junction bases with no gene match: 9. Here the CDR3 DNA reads TGTGCCAGCAGCTCCACCGGGACAGGGTCTAAGCATTTT. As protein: CASSSTGTGSKHF.

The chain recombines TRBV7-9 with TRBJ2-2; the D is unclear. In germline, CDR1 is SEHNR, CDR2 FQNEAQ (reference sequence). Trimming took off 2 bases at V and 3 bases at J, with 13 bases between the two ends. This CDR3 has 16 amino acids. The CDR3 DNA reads TGTGCCAGCAGCTTAATCTCCCCTGGATACACCGGGGAGCTGTTTTTT. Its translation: CASSLISPGYTGELFF.

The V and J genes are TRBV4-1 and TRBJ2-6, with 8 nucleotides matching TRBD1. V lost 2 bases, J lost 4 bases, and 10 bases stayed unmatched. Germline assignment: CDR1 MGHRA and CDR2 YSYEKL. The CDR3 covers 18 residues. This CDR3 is CASSQRDRTTLGANVLTF. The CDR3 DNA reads TGCGCCAGCAGCCAAAGGGACAGGACGACCCTCGGGGCCAACGTCCTGACTTTC.

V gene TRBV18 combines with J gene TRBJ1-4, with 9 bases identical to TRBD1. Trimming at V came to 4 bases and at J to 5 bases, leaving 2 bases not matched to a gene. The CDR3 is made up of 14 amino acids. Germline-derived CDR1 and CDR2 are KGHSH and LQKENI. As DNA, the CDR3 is TGTGCCAGCTCACTAGGACAGGGGAATGAAAAACTGTTTTTT. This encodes CASSLGQGNEKLFF.

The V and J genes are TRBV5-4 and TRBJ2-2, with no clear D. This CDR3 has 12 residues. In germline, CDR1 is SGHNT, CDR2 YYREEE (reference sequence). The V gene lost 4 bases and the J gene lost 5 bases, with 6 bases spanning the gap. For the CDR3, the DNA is TGTGCCAGCAGCCACCCTACCGGGGAGCTGTTTTTT. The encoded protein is CASSHPTGELFF.

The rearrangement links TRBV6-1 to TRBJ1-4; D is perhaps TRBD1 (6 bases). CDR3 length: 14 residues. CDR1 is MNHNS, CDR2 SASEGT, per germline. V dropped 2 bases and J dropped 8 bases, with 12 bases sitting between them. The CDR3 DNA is TGTGCCAGCAGTGAAATGGGGGCTGTAGAAAAACTGTTTTTT. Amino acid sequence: CASSEMGAVEKLFF.

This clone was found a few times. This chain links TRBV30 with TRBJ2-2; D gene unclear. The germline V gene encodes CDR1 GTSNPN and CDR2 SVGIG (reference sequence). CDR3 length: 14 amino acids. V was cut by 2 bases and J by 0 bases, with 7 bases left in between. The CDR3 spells CAWSPRTNTGELFF. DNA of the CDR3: TGTGCCTGGAGTCCTCGAACGAACACCGGGGAGCTGTTTTTT.

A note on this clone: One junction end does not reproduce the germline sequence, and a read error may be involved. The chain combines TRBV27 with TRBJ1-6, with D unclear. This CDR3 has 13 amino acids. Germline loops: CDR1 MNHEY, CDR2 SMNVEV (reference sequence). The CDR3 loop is CASSFSFNSPLHF. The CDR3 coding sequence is TGTGCCAGCAGTTTCTCCTTTAATTCACCCCTCCACTTT.

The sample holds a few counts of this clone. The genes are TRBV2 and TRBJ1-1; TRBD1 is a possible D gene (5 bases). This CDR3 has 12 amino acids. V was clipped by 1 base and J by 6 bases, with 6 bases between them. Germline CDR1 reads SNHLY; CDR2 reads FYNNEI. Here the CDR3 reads CASSEVGAEAFF. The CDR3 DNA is TGTGCCAGCAGTGAAGTAGGGGCTGAAGCTTTCTTT.

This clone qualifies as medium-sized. The CDR3 DNA reads as TGTGCCAGCAGCCTCGGGACAGGGGGCGGGGAGGACTATGGCTACACCTTC. Protein product: CASSLGTGGGEDYGYTF. The chain carries TRBV7-9 and TRBJ1-2; TRBD1 agrees at 12 bases. Trimming took 5 bases from V and 3 from J; bases not matched to a gene: 10. Germline V lookup: CDR1 SEHNR, CDR2 FQNEAQ (reference sequence). The CDR3 covers 17 residues. The full variable domain, rest sourced from reference TRBV7-9 and TRBJ1-2, is DTGVSQNPRHKITKRGQNVTFRCDPISEHNRLYWYRQTLGQGPEFLTYFQNEAQLEKSRLLSDRFSAERPKGSFSTLEIQRTEQGDSAMYLCASSLGTGGGEDYGYTFGSGTRLTVV.

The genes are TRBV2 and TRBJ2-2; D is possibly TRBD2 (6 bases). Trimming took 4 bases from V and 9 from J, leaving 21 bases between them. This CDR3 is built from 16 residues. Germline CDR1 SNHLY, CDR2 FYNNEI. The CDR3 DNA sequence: TGTGCCAGCAGTGGGAGACGGGTAGGAGGGGACCGGGAGCTGTTTTTT. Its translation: CASSGRRVGGDRELFF. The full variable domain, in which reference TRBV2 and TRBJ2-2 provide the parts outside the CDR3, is EPEVTQTPSHQVTQMGQEVILRCVPISNHLYFYWYRQILGQKVEFLVSFYNNEISEKSEIFDDQFSVERPDGSNFTLKIRSTKLEDSAMYFCASSGRRVGGDRELFFGEGSRLTVL.

CDR3 DNA sequence: TGTGCCAGCAGGACAGGTTGGACCTACAATGAGCAGTTCTTC. It encodes CASRTGWTYNEQFF. The gene calls are TRBV2 and TRBJ2-1, with a possible D match to TRBD1 (6 bases). CDR1 and CDR2 (germline): SNHLY, FYNNEI. The CDR3 consists of 14 residues. V was clipped by 6 bases and J by 2 bases, with 11 bases between them. Full variable domain (remainder filled in from reference TRBV2 and TRBJ2-1): EPEVTQTPSHQVTQMGQEVILRCVPISNHLYFYWYRQILGQKVEFLVSFYNNEISEKSEIFDDQFSVERPDGSNFTLKIRSTKLEDSAMYFCASRTGWTYNEQFFGPGTRLTVL.

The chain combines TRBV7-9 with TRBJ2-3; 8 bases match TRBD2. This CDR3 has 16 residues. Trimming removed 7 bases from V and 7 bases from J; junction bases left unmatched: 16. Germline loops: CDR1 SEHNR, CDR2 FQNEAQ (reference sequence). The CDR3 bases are TGTGCCAGCACCCAAGCTGAGGCGGGAGGAAGGAATACGCAGTATTTT. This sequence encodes CASTQAEAGGRNTQYF. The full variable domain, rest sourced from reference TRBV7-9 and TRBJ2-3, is DTGVSQNPRHKITKRGQNVTFRCDPISEHNRLYWYRQTLGQGPEFLTYFQNEAQLEKSRLLSDRFSAERPKGSFSTLEIQRTEQGDSAMYLCASTQAEAGGRNTQYFGPGTRLTVL.

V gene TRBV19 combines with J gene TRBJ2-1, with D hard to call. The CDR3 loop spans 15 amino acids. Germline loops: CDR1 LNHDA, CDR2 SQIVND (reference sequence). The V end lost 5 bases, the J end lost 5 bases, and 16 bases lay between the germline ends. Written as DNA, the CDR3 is TGTGCCAGTAGTGGATCTAGTAACCTGCACAATGAGCAGTTCTTC. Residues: CASSGSSNLHNEQFF. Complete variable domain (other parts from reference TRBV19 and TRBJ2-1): DGGITQSPKYLFRKEGQNVTLSCEQNLNHDAMYWYRQDPGQGLRLIYYSQIVNDFQKGDIAEGYSVSREKKESFPLTVTSAQKNPTAFYLCASSGSSNLHNEQFFGPGTRLTVL.

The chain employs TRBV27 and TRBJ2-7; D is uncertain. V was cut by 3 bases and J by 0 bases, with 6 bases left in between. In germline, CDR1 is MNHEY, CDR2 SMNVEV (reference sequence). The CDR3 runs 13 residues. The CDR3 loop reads CASSFTPSYEQYF. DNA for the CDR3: TGTGCCAGCAGTTTTACCCCCTCCTACGAGCAGTACTTC.

For the CDR3, the DNA is TGTGCCAGCAGCTTAGGCCGTAGAGGAGGAGGGCCACCAAGACCCTACGAGCAGTACTTC. It encodes CASSLGRRGGGPPRPYEQYF. V and J are TRBV7-8 and TRBJ2-7, with D perhaps matching TRBD2 (6 bases). Trimming stripped 1 base from V and 2 bases from J, with 27 bases between. This CDR3 spans 20 amino acids. Germline V CDR1 and CDR2: SGHVS, FQNEAQ.

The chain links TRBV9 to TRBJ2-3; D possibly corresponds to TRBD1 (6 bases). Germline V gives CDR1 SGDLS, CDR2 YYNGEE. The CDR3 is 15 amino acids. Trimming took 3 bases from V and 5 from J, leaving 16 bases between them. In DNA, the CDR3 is TGTGCCAGCAGCGGCCGGGGCACAGGGTTAGATACGCAGTATTTT. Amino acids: CASSGRGTGLDTQYF.

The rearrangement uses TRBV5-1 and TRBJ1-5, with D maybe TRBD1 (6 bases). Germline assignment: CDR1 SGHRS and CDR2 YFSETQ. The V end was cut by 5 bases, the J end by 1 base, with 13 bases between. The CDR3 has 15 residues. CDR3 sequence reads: CASRRDTSSNQPQHF. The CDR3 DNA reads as TGCGCCAGCAGGAGGGACACCTCGAGCAATCAGCCCCAGCATTTT.

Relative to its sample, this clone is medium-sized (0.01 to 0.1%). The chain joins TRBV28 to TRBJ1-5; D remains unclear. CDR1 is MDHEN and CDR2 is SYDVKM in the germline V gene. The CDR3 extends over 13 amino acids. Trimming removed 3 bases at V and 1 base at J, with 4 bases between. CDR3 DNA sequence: TGTGCCAGCAGTTTGCCCAGCAATCAGCCCCAGCATTTT. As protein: CASSLPSNQPQHF.

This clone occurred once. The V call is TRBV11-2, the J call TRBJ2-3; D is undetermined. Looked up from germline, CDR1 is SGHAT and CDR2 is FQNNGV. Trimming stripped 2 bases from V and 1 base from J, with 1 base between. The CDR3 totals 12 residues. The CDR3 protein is CASSLRTDTQYF. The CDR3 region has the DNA TGTGCCAGCAGCTTACGCACAGATACGCAGTATTTT.

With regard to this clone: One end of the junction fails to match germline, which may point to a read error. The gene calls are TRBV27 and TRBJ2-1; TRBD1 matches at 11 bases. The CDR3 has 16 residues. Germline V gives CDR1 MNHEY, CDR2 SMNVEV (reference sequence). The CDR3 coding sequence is TGTGCCAGCAGTCCCACGGGACAGGGGGACTACTATGAGCAGTTCTTC. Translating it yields CASSPTGQGDYYEQFF.

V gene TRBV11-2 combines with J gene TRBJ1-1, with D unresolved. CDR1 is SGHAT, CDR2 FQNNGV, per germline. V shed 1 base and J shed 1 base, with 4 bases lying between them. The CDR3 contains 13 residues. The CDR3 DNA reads TGTGCCAGCAGCTTAGCTGCGAACACTGAAGCTTTCTTT. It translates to CASSLAANTEAFF.

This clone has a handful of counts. The CDR3 sequence is CASSFLAVTSTDTQYF. In DNA, the CDR3 is TGTGCCAGCAGTTTTCTAGCGGTGACTAGCACAGATACGCAGTATTTT. This chain links TRBV28 with TRBJ2-3; 7 bases fit TRBD2. Germline V gives CDR1 MDHEN, CDR2 SYDVKM. This CDR3 has 16 amino acids. The J segment lost 0 bases and the V segment lost 3 bases, leaving 6 bases of the junction unmatched. The full variable domain, completed using reference TRBV28 and TRBJ2-3, is DVKVTQSSRYLVKRTGEKVFLECVQDMDHENMFWYRQDPGLGLRLIYFSYDVKMKEKGDIPEGYSVSREKKERFSLILESASTNQTSMYLCASSFLAVTSTDTQYFGPGTRLTVL.